These T cell receptor beta chains were read from a single sample in a study of cytomegalovirus exposure and HLA in healthy donors. Sequencing was performed with immunoSEQ multiplex PCR; in TCRdb, only in-frame clones are kept and a portion is missing. The table lists tens of thousands of clones. Sample: PBMCs. These receptors were taken from a male donor in good health and CMV-seronegative. Each CDR3 is given with its conserved first and last residue. A D gene is named only where the DNA matches it firmly. Clone size appears in some rows only: once, few, many, or a class for an expanded clone.

.,TRBV7-9,TRBJ1-1,.,TGTGCCAGCATGGAGGGCTGGGGCACTGAAGCTTTCTTT,CASMEGWGTEAFF
medium-sized,TRBV30,TRBJ1-2,.,TGTGCCTGGAGTGTCGGGGAAGTGGACTATGGCTACACCTTC,CAWSVGEVDYGYTF
.,TRBV25-1,TRBJ2-5,TRBD1,TGTGCCAGCACGGGACAGTTCGAAGAGACCCAGTACTTC,CASTGQFEETQYF
.,TRBV7-7,TRBJ2-1,TRBD2,TGTGCCAGCAGCTTAGGCGGACTAGCGGGAGGGGATGAGCAGTTCTTC,CASSLGGLAGGDEQFF
.,TRBV20-1,TRBJ2-1,TRBD2,TGCAGTGCTCCGAGCGGGACTAGCGAGTTCTTC,CSAPSGTSEFF
.,TRBV19,TRBJ2-1,TRBD2,TGTGCCAGTAGTACCCCGGGACTAGCGGTTCTCGGAATTGAGCAGTTCTTC,CASSTPGLAVLGIEQFF
.,TRBV7-6,TRBJ2-1,TRBD2,TGTGCCAGCAGCTCGACTAGCGGGAGGATTAGAGGACACAATGAGCAGTTCTTC,CASSSTSGRIRGHNEQFF
.,TRBV6-6,TRBJ1-4,.,TGTGCCAGCAGGGTGGAGCGAAAACTGTTTTTT,CASRVERKLFF
.,TRBV30,TRBJ1-1,.,TGTGCCTGGAGTGTACTGGCGGGGTCCACTGAAGCTTTCTTT,CAWSVLAGSTEAFF
.,TRBV11-3,TRBJ2-1,.,TGTGCCAGCAGCTTAGTTGCGGCGGATGAGCAGTTCTTC,CASSLVAADEQFF
.,TRBV7-9,TRBJ1-4,.,TGTGCCAGCACCGGGAAAAGGGCGAATGAAAAACTGTTTTTT,CASTGKRANEKLFF
.,TRBV5-1,TRBJ2-3,TRBD2,TGCGCCAGCAGCCCGGGGGGTACTTATTCAGATACGCAGTATTTT,CASSPGGTYSDTQYF
.,TRBV9,TRBJ2-2,.,TGTGCCAGCAGCGTAAAAGGACTCCTCGGCGGGGAGCTGTTTTTT,CASSVKGLLGGELFF
.,TRBV2,TRBJ2-3,TRBD1,TGTGCCAGCAGTTCGGACAGGGGCCCACAAGATACGCAGTATTTT,CASSSDRGPQDTQYF
.,TRBV27,TRBJ2-1,TRBD2,TGTGCCAGCAGTTTTAGCGGGAGTTCCTACAATGAGCAGTTCTTC,CASSFSGSSYNEQFF
.,TRBV14,TRBJ2-3,.,TGTGCCAGCAGCCAATACCTCGGGGGTAGCGCGCAGTATTTT,CASSQYLGGSAQYF
.,TRBV2,TRBJ2-7,TRBD1,TGTGCCAGCAGTAGGGACAGAGGCGACGAGCAGTACTTC,CASSRDRGDEQYF
.,TRBV9,TRBJ2-2,TRBD1,TGTGCCAGCAGCACTAGACAGGGGGCGGGCACCGGGGAGCTGTTTTTT,CASSTRQGAGTGELFF
.,TRBV18,TRBJ2-7,TRBD2,TGTGCCAGCTCACCACTCGGGGCGGGAGCCTACGAGCAGTACTTC,CASSPLGAGAYEQYF
.,TRBV28,TRBJ1-1,.,TGTGCCAGCGAGGACACTGAAGCTTTCTTT,CASEDTEAFF
.,TRBV6-5,TRBJ1-2,TRBD1,TGTGCCAGCCACCAGGGGGCAGACTATGGCTACACCTTC,CASHQGADYGYTF
.,TRBV7-6,TRBJ1-2,TRBD1,TGTGCCAGCAGCTTAGTACAGGGGGCTCCAGGGGGCTACACCTTC,CASSLVQGAPGGYTF
.,TRBV27,TRBJ2-5,TRBD2,TGTGCCAGCAGTTTAGTAAACGGGAGGGGACAAGAGACCCAGTACTTC,CASSLVNGRGQETQYF
.,TRBV2,TRBJ1-6,TRBD1,TGTGCCAGCAGGGAAACGGGACAGCATAATTCACCCCTCCACTTT,CASRETGQHNSPLHF
.,TRBV5-5,TRBJ1-5,TRBD1,TGTGCCAGCAGCCCGGAACCGGGACAGGGAACTGGGCCCCAGCATTTT,CASSPEPGQGTGPQHF
.,TRBV6-5,TRBJ1-1,.,TGTGCCAGCACCCGGGTCCCGAACACTGAAGCTTTCTTT,CASTRVPNTEAFF